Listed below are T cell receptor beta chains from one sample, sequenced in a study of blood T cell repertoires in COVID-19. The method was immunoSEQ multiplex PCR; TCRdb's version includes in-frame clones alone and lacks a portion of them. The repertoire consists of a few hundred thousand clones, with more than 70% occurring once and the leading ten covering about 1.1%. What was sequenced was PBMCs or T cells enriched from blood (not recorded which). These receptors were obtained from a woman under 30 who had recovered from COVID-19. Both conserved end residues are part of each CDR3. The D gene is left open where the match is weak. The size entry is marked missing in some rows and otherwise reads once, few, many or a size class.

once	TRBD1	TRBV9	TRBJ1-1	CASSVESGGLNTEAFF	TGTGCCAGCAGCGTAGAATCAGGGGGCCTGAACACTGAAGCTTTCTTT
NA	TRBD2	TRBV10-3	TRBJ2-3	CAITGGRSTDTQYF	TGTGCCATCACGGGGGGGCGCAGCACAGATACGCAGTATTTT
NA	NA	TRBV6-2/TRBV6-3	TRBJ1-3	CASSYTAGLFSGNTIYF	TGTGCCAGCAGTTACACCGCAGGTCTCTTCTCTGGAAACACCATATATTTT
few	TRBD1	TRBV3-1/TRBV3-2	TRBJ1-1	CASSQDRAGGYAFF	TGTGCCAGCAGCCAAGATCGGGCAGGGGGTTATGCTTTCTTT
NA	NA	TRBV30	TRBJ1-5	CAWNRGISTNQPQHF	TGTGCCTGGAACCGGGGTATTAGTACGAATCAGCCCCAGCATTTT
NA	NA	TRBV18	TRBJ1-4	CASSPYRIAVEKLFF	TGTGCCAGCTCACCATACAGGATAGCCGTTGAAAAACTGTTTTTT
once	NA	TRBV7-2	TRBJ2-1	CASSTMGSGGRYNEQFF	TGTGCCAGCAGTACGATGGGGTCAGGGGGGCGTTACAATGAGCAGTTCTTC
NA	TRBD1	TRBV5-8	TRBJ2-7	CASSPRDRDSYEQYF	TGTGCCAGCAGCCCCCGGGACAGGGACTCCTACGAGCAGTACTTC
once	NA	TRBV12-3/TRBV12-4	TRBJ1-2	CASSFAGRDGYTF	TGTGCCAGCAGTTTCGCAGGGAGGGATGGCTACACCTTC
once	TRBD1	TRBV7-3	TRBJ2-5	CASSKTGRQETQYF	TGTGCCAGCAGTAAGACAGGGCGACAAGAGACCCAGTACTTC
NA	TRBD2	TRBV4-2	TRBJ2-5	CASSQELAGEETQYF	TGTGCCAGCAGCCAAGAACTAGCGGGGGAAGAGACCCAGTACTTC
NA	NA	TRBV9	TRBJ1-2	CASSVVGTGAGANYGYTF	TGTGCCAGCAGCGTAGTAGGTACTGGGGCAGGGGCCAACTATGGCTACACCTTC
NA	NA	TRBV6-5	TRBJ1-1	CASSYLRLRSDTEAFF	TGTGCCAGCAGTTACCTGAGGCTGAGATCGGACACTGAAGCTTTCTTT
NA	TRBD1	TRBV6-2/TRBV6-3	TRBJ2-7	CASSYSYSQGAYEQYF	TGTGCCAGCAGTTACTCGTATAGCCAGGGGGCTTACGAGCAGTACTTC
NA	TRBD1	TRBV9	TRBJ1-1	CASSVEDRYTEAFF	TGTGCCAGCAGCGTAGAGGACAGGTACACTGAAGCTTTCTTT
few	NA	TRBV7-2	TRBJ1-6	CASSLSPSLYSPLHF	TGTGCCAGCAGCTTATCTCCCAGTTTGTATTCACCCCTCCACTTT
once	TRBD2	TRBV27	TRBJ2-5	CASSFGGFGETQYF	TGTGCCAGCAGTTTCGGGGGGTTTGGGGAGACCCAGTACTTC
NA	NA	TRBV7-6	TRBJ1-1	CASSLGGRTANTEAFF	TGTGCCAGCAGCTTAGGGGGACGGACAGCGAACACTGAAGCTTTCTTT
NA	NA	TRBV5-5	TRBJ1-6	CASSLVGRNSPLHF	TGTGCCAGCAGCTTGGTTGGCAGAAATTCACCCCTCCACTTT
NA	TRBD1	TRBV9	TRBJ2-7	CASSIGQGDYEQYF	TGTGCCAGCAGCATCGGACAGGGGGACTACGAGCAGTACTTC
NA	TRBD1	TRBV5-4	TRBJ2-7	CASSLRGQGEDEQYF	TGTGCCAGCAGCTTGCGGGGACAGGGGGAAGACGAGCAGTACTTC
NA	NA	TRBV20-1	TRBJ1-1	CSGTKNTEAFF	TGCAGCGGGACTAAAAACACTGAAGCTTTCTTT
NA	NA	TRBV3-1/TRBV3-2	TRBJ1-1	CASSQEEGRGAFF	TGTGCCAGCAGCCAAGAGGAGGGGCGCGGAGCTTTCTTT
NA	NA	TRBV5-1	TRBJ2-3	CASTSGRITDTQYF	TGCGCCAGCACCTCCGGGAGAATCACAGATACGCAGTATTTT
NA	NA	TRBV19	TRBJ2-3	CASSWGHTTDTQYF	TGTGCCAGTAGTTGGGGACACACCACAGATACGCAGTATTTT
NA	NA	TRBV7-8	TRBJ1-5	CASSLADLPAQPQHF	TGTGCCAGCAGCTTAGCGGACTTGCCGGCTCAGCCCCAGCATTTT
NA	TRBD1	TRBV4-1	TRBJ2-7	CASSRDRGEEQYF	TGCGCCAGCAGTCGAGACAGGGGGGAAGAGCAGTACTTC
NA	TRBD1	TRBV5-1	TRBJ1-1	CASSLFGRDRATEAFF	TGCGCCAGCAGCTTGTTTGGACGGGACAGGGCCACTGAAGCTTTCTTT
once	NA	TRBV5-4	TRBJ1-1	CASSSGQFNEAFF	TGTGCCAGCAGCTCAGGACAGTTTAATGAAGCTTTCTTT
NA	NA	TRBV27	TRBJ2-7	CASSLFTGWAYEQYF	TGTGCCAGCAGTTTATTTACAGGGTGGGCCTACGAGCAGTACTTC
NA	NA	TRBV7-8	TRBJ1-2	CASSISGHLVSYGYTF	TGTGCCAGCAGCATTTCGGGACATCTAGTAAGCTATGGCTACACCTTC
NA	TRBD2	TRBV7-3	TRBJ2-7	CASSLMASGGNEQYF	TGTGCCAGCAGCTTAATGGCTAGCGGGGGGAACGAGCAGTACTTC
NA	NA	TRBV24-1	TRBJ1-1	CATSDREGGAFF	TGTGCCACCAGTGATAGGGAAGGGGGAGCTTTCTTT
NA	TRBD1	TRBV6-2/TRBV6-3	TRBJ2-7	CASSWDRVNEQYF	TGTGCCAGCAGTTGGGACAGGGTGAACGAGCAGTACTTC
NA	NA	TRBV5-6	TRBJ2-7	CASSFLGQTSEEQYF	TGTGCCAGCAGCTTTTTAGGACAGACGAGTGAGGAGCAGTACTTC
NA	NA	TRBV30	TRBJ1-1	CAWSQRRGGTEAFF	TGTGCCTGGAGTCAAAGACGGGGGGGCACTGAAGCTTTCTTT
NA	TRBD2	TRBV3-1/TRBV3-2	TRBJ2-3	CASSQGGRTDTQYF	TGTGCCAGCAGCCAGGGAGGGCGCACAGATACGCAGTATTTT
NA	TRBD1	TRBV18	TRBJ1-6	CASSPGTGSSPLHF	TGTGCCAGCTCGCCCGGGACAGGGTCTTCACCCCTCCACTTT
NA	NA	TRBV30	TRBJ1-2	CAWNLDSVYGYTF	TGTGCCTGGAACCTTGACAGCGTCTATGGCTACACCTTC
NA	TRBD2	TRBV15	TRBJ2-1	CATSRDASGGEYTNNEQFF	TGTGCCACCAGCAGAGACGCTAGCGGGGGGGAATACACTAACAATGAGCAGTTCTTC
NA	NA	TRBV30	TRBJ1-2	CAWLPGGGYGYTF	TGTGCCTGGCTACCCGGGGGTGGCTATGGCTACACCTTC
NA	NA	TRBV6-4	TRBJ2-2	CASSTGYTGELFF	TGTGCCAGCAGCACAGGGTACACCGGGGAGCTGTTTTTT
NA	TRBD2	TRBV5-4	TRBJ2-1	CASSSGSGGLNEQFF	TGTGCCAGCAGCTCGGGTAGCGGGGGACTTAATGAGCAGTTCTTC
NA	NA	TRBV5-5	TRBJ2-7	CASSEWDNSYEQYF	TGTGCCAGCAGCGAGTGGGACAATTCCTACGAGCAGTACTTC
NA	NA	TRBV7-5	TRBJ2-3	CARSFTRASGGPTDTQYF	TGTGCCAGAAGCTTTACTCGGGCTAGCGGGGGACCCACAGATACGCAGTATTTT
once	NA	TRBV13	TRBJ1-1	CASSLPQGNTEAFF	TGTGCCAGCAGCTTACCGCAGGGGAACACTGAAGCTTTCTTT